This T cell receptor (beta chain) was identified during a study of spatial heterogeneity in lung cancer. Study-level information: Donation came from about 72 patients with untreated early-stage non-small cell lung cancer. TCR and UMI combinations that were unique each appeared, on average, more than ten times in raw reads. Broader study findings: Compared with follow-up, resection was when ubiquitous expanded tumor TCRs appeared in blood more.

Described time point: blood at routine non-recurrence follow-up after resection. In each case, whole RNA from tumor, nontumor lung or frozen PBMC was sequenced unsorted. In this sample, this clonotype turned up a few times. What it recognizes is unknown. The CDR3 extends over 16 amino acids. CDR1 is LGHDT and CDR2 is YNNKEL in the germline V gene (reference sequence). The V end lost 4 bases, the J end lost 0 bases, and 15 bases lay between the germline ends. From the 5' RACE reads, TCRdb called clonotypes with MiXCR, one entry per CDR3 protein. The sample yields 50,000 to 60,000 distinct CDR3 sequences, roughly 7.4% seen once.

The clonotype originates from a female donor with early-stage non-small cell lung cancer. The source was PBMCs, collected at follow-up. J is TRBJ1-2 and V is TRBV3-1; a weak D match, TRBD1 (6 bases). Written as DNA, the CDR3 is TGTGCCAGCAGCCCACCGGGACACAGCACTAACTATGGCTACACCTTC. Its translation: CASSPPGHSTNYGYTF.